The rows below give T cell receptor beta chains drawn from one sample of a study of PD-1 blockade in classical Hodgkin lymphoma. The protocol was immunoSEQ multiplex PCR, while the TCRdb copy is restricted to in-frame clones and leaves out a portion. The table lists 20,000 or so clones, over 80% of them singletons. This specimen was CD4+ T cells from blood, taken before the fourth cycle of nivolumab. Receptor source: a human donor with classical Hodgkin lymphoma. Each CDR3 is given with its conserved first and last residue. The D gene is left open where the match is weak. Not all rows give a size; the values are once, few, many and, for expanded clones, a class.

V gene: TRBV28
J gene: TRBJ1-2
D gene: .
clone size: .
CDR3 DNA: TGTGCCAGCAGTTTAGACGGGCACAACTATGGCTACACCTTC
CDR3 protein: CASSLDGHNYGYTF

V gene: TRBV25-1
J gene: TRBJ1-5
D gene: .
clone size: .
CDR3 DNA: TGTGCCAGAGTTACAGGCCCCCAGCATTTT
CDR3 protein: CARVTGPQHF

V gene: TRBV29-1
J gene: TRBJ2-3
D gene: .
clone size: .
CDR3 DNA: TGCAGCGTTTACTCCTCCACAGATACGCAGTATTTT
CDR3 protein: CSVYSSTDTQYF

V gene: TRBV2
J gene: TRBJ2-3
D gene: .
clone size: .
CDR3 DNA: TGTGCCAGCAGGGGCCCGGGAGATACGCAGTATTTT
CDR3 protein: CASRGPGDTQYF

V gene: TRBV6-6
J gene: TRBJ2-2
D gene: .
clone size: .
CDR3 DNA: TGTGCCAGCAGTAGGACGGCGAACACCGGGGAGCTGTTTTTT
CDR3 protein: CASSRTANTGELFF

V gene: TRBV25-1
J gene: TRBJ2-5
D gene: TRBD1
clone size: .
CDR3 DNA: TGTGCCAGCAGTGTACCGGGACAGGCCGAAGAGACCCAGTACTTC
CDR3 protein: CASSVPGQAEETQYF

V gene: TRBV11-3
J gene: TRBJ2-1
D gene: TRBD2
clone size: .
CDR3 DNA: TGTGCCAGCAGCCGAGATAGCGGGAGCGGGGAGCAGTTCTTC
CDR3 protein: CASSRDSGSGEQFF

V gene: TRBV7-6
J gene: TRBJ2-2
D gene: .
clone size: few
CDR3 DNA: TGTGCCAGCAGCCCCCTGATAGGGGGCACCGGGGAGCTGTTTTTT
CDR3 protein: CASSPLIGGTGELFF

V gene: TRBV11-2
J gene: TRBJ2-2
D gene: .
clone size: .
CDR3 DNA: TGTGCCAGCGGGTCGTGGCAGACCGGGGAGCTGTTTTTT
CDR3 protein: CASGSWQTGELFF

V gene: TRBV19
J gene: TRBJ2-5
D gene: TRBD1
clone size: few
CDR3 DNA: TGTGCCAGTAGTATCAGGGGGCGGGCGGAGACCCAGTACTTC
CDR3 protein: CASSIRGRAETQYF

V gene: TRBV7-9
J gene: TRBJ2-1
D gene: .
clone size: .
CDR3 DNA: TGTGCCAGCAGCTTACATTTGTCGACTCTGGGCTACAATGAGCAGTTCTTC
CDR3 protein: CASSLHLSTLGYNEQFF

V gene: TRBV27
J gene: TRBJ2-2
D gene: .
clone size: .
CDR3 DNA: TGTGCCAGCAGTTTACGCCCGGCCGGCGCATCGAACACCGGGGAGCTGTTTTTT
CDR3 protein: CASSLRPAGASNTGELFF

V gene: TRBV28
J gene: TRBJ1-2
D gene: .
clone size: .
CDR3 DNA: TGTGCCAGCAAACAAACCTCTAACTATGGCTACACCTTC
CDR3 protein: CASKQTSNYGYTF

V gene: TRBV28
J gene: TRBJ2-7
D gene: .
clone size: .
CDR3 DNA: TGTGCCGCCGGGGGCTACGAGCAGTACTTC
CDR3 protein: CAAGGYEQYF

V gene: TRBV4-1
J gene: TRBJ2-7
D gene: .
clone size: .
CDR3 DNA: TGCGCCAGCAGCCAAGAGGTACTTTTGGCCCCGGGCGCCTACGAGCAGTACTTC
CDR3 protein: CASSQEVLLAPGAYEQYF

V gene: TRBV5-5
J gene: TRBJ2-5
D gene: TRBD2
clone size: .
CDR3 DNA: TGTGCCAGCAGCCGGGGACTAGCGGGAGCAGGGGAGACCCAGTACTTC
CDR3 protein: CASSRGLAGAGETQYF

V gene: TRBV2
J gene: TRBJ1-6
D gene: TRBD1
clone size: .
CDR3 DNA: TGTGCCAGCAGGGAGGGGACAGGGCGCTCTAATTCACCCCTCCACTTT
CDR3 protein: CASREGTGRSNSPLHF

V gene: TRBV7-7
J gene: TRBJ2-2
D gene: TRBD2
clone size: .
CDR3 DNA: TGTGCTAGCAGCTCACAACCCGGGACTAGTGGTACCGGGGAGCTGTTTTTT
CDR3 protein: CASSSQPGTSGTGELFF

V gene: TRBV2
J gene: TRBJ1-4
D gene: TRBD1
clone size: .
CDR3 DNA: TGTGCCAGCCAAATGACAGGGTGGGATGAAAAACTGTTTTTT
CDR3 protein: CASQMTGWDEKLFF

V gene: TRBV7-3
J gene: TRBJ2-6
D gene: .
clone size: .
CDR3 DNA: TGTGCCAGCAGCTTAGTTGGCAACTCTGGGGCCAACGTCCTGACTTTC
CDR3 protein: CASSLVGNSGANVLTF

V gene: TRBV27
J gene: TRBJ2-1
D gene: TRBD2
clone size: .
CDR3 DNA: TGTGCCAGCAGTAGCGGGAGTGGGAATGAGCAGTTCTTC
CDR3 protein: CASSSGSGNEQFF

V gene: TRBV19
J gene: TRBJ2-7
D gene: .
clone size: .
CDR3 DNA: TGTGCCAGTAGTATTGGTTGGACCTACGAGCAGTACTTC
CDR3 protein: CASSIGWTYEQYF

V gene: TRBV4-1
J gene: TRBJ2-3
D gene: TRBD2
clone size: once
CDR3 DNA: TGCGCCAGCAGCCAAGATATGGGACTAGTATATTTT
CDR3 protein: CASSQDMGLVYF

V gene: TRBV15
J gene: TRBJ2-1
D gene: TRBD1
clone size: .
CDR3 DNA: TGTGCCACCAGCCGAGCGGACAGGTACTACAATGAGCAGTTCTTC
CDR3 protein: CATSRADRYYNEQFF

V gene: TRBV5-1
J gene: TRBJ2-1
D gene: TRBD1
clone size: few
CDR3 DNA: TGCGCCAGCAGCGAGACAGGGGGCCCCTACAATGAGCAGTTCTTC
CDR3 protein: CASSETGGPYNEQFF

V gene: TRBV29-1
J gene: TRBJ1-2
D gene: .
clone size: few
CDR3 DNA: TGCAGCGTTGCCGCCCAGGGGACCAGCTATGGCTACACCTTC
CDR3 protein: CSVAAQGTSYGYTF

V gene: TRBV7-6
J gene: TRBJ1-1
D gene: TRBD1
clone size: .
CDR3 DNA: TGTGCCAGCAGCTTATCGCAGGGGGAGCTGAACACTGAAGCTTTCTTT
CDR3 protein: CASSLSQGELNTEAFF

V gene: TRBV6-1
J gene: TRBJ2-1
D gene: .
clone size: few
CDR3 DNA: TGTGCCAGCACAACAGAGTTTTACAATGAGCAGTTCTTC
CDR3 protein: CASTTEFYNEQFF

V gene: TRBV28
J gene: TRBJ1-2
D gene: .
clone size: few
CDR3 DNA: TGTGCCAGCAGTCCAGGGTGGCAGTTCTATGGCTACACCTTC
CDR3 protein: CASSPGWQFYGYTF

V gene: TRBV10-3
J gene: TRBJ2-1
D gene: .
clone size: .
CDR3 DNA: TGTGCCATCAGTGGTGGCAGTTACAATGAGCAGTTCTTC
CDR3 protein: CAISGGSYNEQFF

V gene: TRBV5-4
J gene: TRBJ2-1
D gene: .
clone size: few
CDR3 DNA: TGTGCCAGCAGGGCCTCCCTTACGGGCACTGAGCAGTTCTTC
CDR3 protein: CASRASLTGTEQFF

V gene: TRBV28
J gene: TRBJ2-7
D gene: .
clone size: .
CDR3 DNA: TGTGCCAGCAGCACTGGACAAGGGGCGTCCTACGAGCAGTACTTC
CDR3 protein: CASSTGQGASYEQYF

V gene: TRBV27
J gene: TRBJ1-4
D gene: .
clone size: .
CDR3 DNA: TGTGCCAGCGGGAGGTGGTCGACTAATGAAAAACTGTTTTTT
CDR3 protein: CASGRWSTNEKLFF

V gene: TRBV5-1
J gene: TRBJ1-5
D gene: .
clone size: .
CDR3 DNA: TGCGCCAGCAGCATGGATGGACAGCCCAATCAGCCCCAGCATTTT
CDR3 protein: CASSMDGQPNQPQHF

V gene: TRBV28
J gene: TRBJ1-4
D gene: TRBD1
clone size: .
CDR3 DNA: TGTGCCAGCAGTAGTACAGGGGGCCATGAAAAACTGTTTTTT
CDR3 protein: CASSSTGGHEKLFF

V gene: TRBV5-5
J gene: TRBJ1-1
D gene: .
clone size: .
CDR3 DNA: TGTGCCAGCAGCTTGGCCGAGCAGAACACTGAAGCTTTCTTT
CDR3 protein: CASSLAEQNTEAFF

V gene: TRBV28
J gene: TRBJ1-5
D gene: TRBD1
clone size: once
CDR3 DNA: TGTGCCAGCAGTTCACAGGGGGTAACCAATCAGCCCCAGCATTTT
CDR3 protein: CASSSQGVTNQPQHF

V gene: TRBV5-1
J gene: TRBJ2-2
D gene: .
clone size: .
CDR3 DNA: TGCGCCAGCAGCTTGGTGGTAAGCGGCAACACCGGGGAGCTGTTTTTT
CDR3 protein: CASSLVVSGNTGELFF

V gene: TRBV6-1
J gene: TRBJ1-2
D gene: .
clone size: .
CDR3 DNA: TGTGCCAGCAGTGACGGGAGCTATGGCTACACCTTC
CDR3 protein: CASSDGSYGYTF

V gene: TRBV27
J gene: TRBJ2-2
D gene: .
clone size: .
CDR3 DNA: TGTGCCAGCAGGCGCCAAACAGGGCCCCTGAACACCGGGGAGCTGTTTTTT
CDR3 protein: CASRRQTGPLNTGELFF

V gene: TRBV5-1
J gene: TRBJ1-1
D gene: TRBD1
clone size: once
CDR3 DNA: TGCGCCAGCAGCTGGGACAGGGACACTGAAGCTTTCTTT
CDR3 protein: CASSWDRDTEAFF

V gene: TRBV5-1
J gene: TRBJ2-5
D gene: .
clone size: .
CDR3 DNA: TGCGCCAGCAGCTTGGGGACGGAATACAGGGCCCAGTACTTC
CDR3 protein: CASSLGTEYRAQYF

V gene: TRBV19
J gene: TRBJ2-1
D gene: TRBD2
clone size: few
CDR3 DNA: TGTGCCAGTAGGGGACTAGCGGGAGGGGGCGAGCAGTTCTTC
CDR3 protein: CASRGLAGGGEQFF

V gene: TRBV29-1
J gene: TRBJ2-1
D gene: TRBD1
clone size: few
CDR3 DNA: TGCAGCGTGCTTCACAGGGGCGATGAGCAGTTCTTC
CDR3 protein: CSVLHRGDEQFF

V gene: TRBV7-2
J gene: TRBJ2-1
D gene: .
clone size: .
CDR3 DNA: TGTGCCAGCAGCTTAGCGGTGGCCAATGAGCAGTTCTTC
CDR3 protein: CASSLAVANEQFF

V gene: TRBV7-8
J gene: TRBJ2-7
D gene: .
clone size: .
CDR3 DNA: TGTGCCAGCAGGAGGGGTATGGGCTACGAGCAGTACTTC
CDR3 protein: CASRRGMGYEQYF

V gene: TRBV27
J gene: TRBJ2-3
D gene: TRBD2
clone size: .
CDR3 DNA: TGTGCCAGCAGTTTACAAGGACTAGCGGGAGAAACGCAGTATTTT
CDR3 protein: CASSLQGLAGETQYF

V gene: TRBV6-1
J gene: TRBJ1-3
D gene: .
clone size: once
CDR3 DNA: TGTGCCGCGGACGCTGTGGGAAACACCATATATTTT
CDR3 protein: CAADAVGNTIYF

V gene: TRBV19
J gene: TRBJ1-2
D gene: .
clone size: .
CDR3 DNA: TGTGCCAGTAGTATAGGCTTTGACAGGCCCGGCTATGGCTACACCTTC
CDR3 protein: CASSIGFDRPGYGYTF

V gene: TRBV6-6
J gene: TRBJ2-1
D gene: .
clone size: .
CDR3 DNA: TGTGCCAGCAGACGCGCCTCGGGGTCGGGCAATGAGCAGTTCTTC
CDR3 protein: CASRRASGSGNEQFF